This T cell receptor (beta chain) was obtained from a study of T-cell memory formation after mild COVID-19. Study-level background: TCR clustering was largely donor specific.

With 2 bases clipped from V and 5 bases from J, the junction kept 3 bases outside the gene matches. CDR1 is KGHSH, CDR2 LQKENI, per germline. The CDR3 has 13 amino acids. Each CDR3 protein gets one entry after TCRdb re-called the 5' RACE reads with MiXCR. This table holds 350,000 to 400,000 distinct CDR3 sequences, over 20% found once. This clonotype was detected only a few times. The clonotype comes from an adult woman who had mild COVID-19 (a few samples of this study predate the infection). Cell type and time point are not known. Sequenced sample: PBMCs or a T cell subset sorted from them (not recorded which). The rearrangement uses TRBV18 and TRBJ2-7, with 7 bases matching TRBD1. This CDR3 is CASSPGQVNEQYF. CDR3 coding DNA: TGTGCCAGCTCACCAGGACAGGTGAACGAGCAGTACTTC.